This T cell receptor (beta chain) was retrieved from a study of blood T cell repertoires in COVID-19. Study details: Both acute and convalescent COVID-19 samples were obtained from the United States, Italy and Spain. The cDNA or gDNA used as material had been derived from T cells, B-cell-depleted T cells, or PBMCs.

The J segment lost 8 bases and the V segment lost 0 bases, leaving 10 bases of the junction unmatched. Germline CDR1 and CDR2: SGDLS and YYNGEE. CDR3 length equals 16 residues. TCRdb keeps only in-frame clones here, not all; method: immunoSEQ multiplex PCR. The top ten clones hold roughly 3.7% of a sample with about 260,000 clones, approximately 90% of them seen once. The V and J genes are TRBV9 and TRBJ1-4; 7 positions agree with TRBD1. The origin of this receptor is a woman between 40 and 50 years old with acute or convalescent COVID-19. Sequencing used peripheral blood. The CDR3 DNA sequence: TGTGCCAGCAGCGTAGGAGGGGGCGGAGGTGGGGAAAAACTGTTTTTT. Amino acid sequence: CASSVGGGGGGEKLFF.